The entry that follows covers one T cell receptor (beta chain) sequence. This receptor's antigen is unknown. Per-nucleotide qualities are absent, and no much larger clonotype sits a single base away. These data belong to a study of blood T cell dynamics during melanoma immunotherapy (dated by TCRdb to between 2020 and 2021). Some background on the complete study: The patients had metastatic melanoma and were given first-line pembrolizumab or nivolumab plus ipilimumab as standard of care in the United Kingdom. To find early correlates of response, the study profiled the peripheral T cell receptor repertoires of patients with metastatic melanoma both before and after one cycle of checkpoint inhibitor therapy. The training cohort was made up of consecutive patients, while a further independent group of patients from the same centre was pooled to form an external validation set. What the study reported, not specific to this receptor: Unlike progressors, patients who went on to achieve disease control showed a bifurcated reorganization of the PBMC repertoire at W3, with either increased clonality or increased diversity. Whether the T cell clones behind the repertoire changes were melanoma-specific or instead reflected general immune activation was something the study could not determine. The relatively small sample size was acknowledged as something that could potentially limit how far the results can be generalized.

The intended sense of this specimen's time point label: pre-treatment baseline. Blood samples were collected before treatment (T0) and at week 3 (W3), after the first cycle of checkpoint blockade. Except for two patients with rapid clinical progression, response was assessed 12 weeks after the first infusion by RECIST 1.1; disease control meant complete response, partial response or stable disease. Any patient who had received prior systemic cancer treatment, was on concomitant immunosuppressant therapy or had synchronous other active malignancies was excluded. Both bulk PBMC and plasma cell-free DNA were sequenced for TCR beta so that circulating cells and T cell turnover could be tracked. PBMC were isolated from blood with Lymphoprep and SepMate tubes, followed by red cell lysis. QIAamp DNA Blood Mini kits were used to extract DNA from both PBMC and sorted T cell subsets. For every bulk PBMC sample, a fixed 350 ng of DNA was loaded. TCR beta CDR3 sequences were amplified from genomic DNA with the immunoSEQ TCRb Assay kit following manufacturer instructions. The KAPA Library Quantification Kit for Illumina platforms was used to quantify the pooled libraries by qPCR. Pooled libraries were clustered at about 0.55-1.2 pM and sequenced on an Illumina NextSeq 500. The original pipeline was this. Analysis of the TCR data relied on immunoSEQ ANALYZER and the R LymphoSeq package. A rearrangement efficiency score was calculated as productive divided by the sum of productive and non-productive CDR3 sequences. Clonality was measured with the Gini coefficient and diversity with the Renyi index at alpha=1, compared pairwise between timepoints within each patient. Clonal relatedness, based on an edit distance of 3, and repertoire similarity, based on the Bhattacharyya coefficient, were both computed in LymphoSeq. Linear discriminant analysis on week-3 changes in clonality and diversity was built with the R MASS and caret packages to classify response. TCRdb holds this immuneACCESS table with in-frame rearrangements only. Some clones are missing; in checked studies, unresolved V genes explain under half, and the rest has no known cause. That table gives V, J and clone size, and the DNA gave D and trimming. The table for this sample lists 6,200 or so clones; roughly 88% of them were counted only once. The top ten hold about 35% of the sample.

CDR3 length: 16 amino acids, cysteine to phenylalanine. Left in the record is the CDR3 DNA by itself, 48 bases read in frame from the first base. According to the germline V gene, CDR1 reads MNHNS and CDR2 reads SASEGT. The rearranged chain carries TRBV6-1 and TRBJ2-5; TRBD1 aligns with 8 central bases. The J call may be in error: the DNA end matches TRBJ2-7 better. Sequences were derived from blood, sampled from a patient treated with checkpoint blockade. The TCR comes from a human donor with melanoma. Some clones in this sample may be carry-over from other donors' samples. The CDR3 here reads CASSEASGQGAYEQYF. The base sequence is TGTGCCAGCAGTGAAGCCTCTGGACAGGGAGCCTACGAGCAGTACTTC.